These 14 T cell receptor beta chains were sequenced from one sample in a study of HIV-infected patients and healthy controls. Reverse transcription used around 540 ng RNA and constant-region primers for alpha and beta. Separate chain-specific third strand synthesis with multiplexing indices produced the alpha and beta libraries. TCRdb analysed the 5' RACE reads with MiXCR anew, one entry per CDR3 protein. The repertoire holds around 11,000 distinct CDR3 sequences, with almost 6% as singletons. Roughly three months, about 14 weeks, into antiretroviral therapy, follow-up blood was collected. The repertoire came from unfractionated whole blood and reflected all unsorted peripheral T cells. Sequenced here: blood, sampled during antiretroviral therapy. These receptors came from an adult with HIV infection. The donor label of this sample is uncertain.

This clonotype was observed at least ten times. The chain has TRBV7-9 and TRBJ1-1; D might be TRBD1 (6 bases). The V and J ends lost 5 bases and 4 bases respectively, with 20 bases between them. This CDR3 region has 16 residues. Germline V CDR1 and CDR2: SEHNR, FQNEAQ (reference sequence). The CDR3 spells CASSPKTNTGTTEAFF. The CDR3 nucleotides read TGTGCCAGCAGCCCTAAAACTAATACAGGGACCACTGAAGCTTTCTTT.

This clonotype was recorded many times. The chain combines TRBV10-3 with TRBJ2-5; TRBD2 agrees at 8 bases. The CDR3 loop spans 15 amino acids. CDR1 is ENHRY, CDR2 SYGVKD, per germline. J was trimmed by 2 bases and V by 3 bases; bases with no gene match: 5. The CDR3 DNA reads TGTGCCATCAGTGAACCGGGGGGGGCTCAAGAGACCCAGTACTTC. Translating it yields CAISEPGGAQETQYF.

The table lists this clonotype with many counts. The rearrangement links TRBV7-8 to TRBJ2-2; D is undetermined. The CDR3 runs to 15 residues. The germline gives CDR1 SGHVS, CDR2 FQNEAQ. Trimming cost V 1 base and J 0 bases, with 6 bases left between them. CDR3 nucleotides: TGTGCCAGCAGCTTAGGTACAGCGAACACCGGGGAGCTGTTTTTT. It codes for CASSLGTANTGELFF.

This clonotype has at least ten counts. The rearrangement links TRBV5-1 to TRBJ1-2, with unresolved D. V shed 0 bases and J shed 6 bases, with 9 bases lying between them. This CDR3 spans 13 amino acids. CDR1 is SGHRS and CDR2 is YFSETQ in the germline V gene. CDR3 nucleotides: TGCGCCAGCAGCTTGGAGGTGCCCGATGGCTACACCTTC. Residues: CASSLEVPDGYTF.

This clonotype has a count of ten or more. V gene TRBV19 combines with J gene TRBJ1-5, with a weak D call TRBD1 (5 bases). From germline, CDR1 is LNHDA and CDR2 SQIVND (reference sequence). This CDR3 spans 15 amino acids. V lost 7 bases and J 2 bases, leaving 15 bases between the germline ends. The CDR3 reads CASTPSTEGNQPQHF. CDR3 sequence (DNA): TGTGCCAGTACCCCGTCGACAGAGGGCAATCAGCCCCAGCATTTT. The variable domain in full, completed from reference TRBV19 and TRBJ1-5, reads DGGITQSPKYLFRKEGQNVTLSCEQNLNHDAMYWYRQDPGQGLRLIYYSQIVNDFQKGDIAEGYSVSREKKESFPLTVTSAQKNPTAFYLCASTPSTEGNQPQHFGDGTRLSIL.

This clonotype was counted ten times or more. The rearrangement joins TRBV9 to TRBJ2-5; D not certain. CDR3 length: 15 residues. V lost 3 bases and J lost 3, with 15 bases in between. The germline CDR1 and CDR2 sequences are SGDLS and YYNGEE. The CDR3 spells CASSAAHIREETQYF. CDR3 coding DNA: TGTGCCAGCAGCGCCGCCCACATAAGGGAAGAGACCCAGTACTTC.

The sample holds many counts of this clonotype. The rearrangement joins TRBV29-1 to TRBJ1-1, with D perhaps TRBD1 (6 bases). The germline V gene has CDR1 SQVTM and CDR2 ANQGSEA. V was clipped by 5 bases and J by 4 bases, with 17 bases between them. CDR3 length: 14 residues. The CDR3 region is CSVHTGGGSTEAFF. The CDR3 DNA reads TGCAGCGTTCATACGGGGGGCGGATCCACTGAAGCTTTCTTT.

The chain carries TRBV2 and TRBJ2-5; 9 nucleotides align to TRBD1. The CDR3 covers 14 residues. J was trimmed by 6 bases and V by 4 bases; bases with no gene match: 6. CDR1 and CDR2 from the germline V gene are SNHLY and FYNNEI. CDR3 nucleotides: TGTGCCAGCAGTGGACAGGGGGAATCAAAGACCCAGTACTTC. Its protein product is CASSGQGESKTQYF.

This clonotype was recorded many times. The CDR3 loop is CSVEGFAASGRSRETQYF. In DNA, the CDR3 is TGCAGCGTTGAAGGTTTCGCGGCTAGCGGGAGATCGAGAGAGACCCAGTACTTC. This chain uses TRBV29-1 with TRBJ2-5; 10 bases line up with TRBD2. CDR1 and CDR2 from the germline V gene are SQVTM and ANQGSEA. V dropped 1 base and J dropped 4; count of bases not matched to a gene: 15. The CDR3 loop spans 18 amino acids. The whole variable domain, filled in from reference TRBV29-1 and TRBJ2-5, reads SAVISQKPSRDICQRGTSLTIQCQVDSQVTMMFWYRQQPGQSLTLIATANQGSEATYESGFVIDKFPISRPNLTFSTLTVSNMSPEDSSIYLCSVEGFAASGRSRETQYFGPGTRLLVL.

This clonotype was recorded many times. The genes are TRBV5-1 and TRBJ2-5; 9 bases fit TRBD1. This CDR3 has 15 amino acids. The germline V gene encodes CDR1 SGHRS and CDR2 YFSETQ. V lost 5 bases, J lost 1 base, and 6 bases stayed unmatched. CDR3 region: CASRRTGATQETQYF. As DNA, the CDR3 is TGCGCCAGCAGGCGGACAGGGGCCACCCAAGAGACCCAGTACTTC. Drawing the rest from reference TRBV5-1 and TRBJ2-5, the complete variable domain is KAGVTQTPRYLIKTRGQQVTLSCSPISGHRSVSWYQQTPGQGLQFLFEYFSETQRNKGNFPGRFSGRQFSNSRSEMNVSTLELGDSALYLCASRRTGATQETQYFGPGTRLLVL.

This clonotype showed up many times. This chain connects TRBV7-9 to TRBJ2-5, with 10 bases aligning to TRBD2. The ends lost 6 bases at V and 5 bases at J; junction bases unmatched: 3. Germline V gives CDR1 SEHNR, CDR2 FQNEAQ (reference sequence). The CDR3 runs to 13 residues. CDR3 DNA: TGTGCCAGCAGATCTAGCGGGGGTGAGACCCAGTACTTC. This gives the protein CASRSSGGETQYF.

This clonotype has more than one count but fewer than ten. The rearrangement links TRBV12-3 or TRBV12-4 to TRBJ1-2, with D possibly matching TRBD1 (5 bases). This CDR3 contains 14 residues. Trimming took off 5 bases at V and 4 bases at J, with 14 bases between the two ends. CDR3 in amino acids: CASSRRQLTYGYTF. The CDR3 DNA reads TGTGCCAGCAGTCGCCGACAGCTGACCTATGGCTACACCTTC.

This clonotype was recorded many times. The V and J genes are TRBV29-1 and TRBJ2-7; 9 bases fit TRBD1. V lost 7 bases, J lost 5 bases, and 3 bases stayed unmatched. This CDR3 comprises 11 residues. The germline V gene encodes CDR1 SQVTM and CDR2 ANQGSEA. CDR3 protein: CSAGQGNEQYF. In nucleotides, the CDR3 is TGCAGCGCCGGACAGGGGAACGAGCAGTACTTC.

This clonotype was detected many times. This rearrangement joins TRBV20-1 to TRBJ2-1; D uncertain. The V gene's germline CDR1 is DFQATT and CDR2 SNEGSKA (reference sequence). Between the trimmed V and J ends, which lost 3 bases and 5 bases, there was a span of 2 bases. The CDR3 length is 10 residues. The CDR3 loop is CSASDNEQFF. In DNA, the CDR3 is TGCAGTGCTAGTGACAATGAGCAGTTCTTC.